Included here is one T cell receptor beta chain sequence, with context. No antigen is known for it. No much larger clone exists at a distance of one base, and base qualities are not known. This sample stems from a study of blood T cell repertoires in COVID-19 (dated by TCRdb to between 2020 and 2021). Regarding the complete study: Collaborator samples came from the United States, Italy and Spain and covered acute and convalescent phases of COVID-19. A freely available public database, intended as a resource for researchers studying the immune response to SARS-CoV-2, is where the repertoires were released. The material from the prospective study consisted of cDNA or gDNA derived from T cells, B-cell-depleted T cells, or PBMCs. The samples were drawn from the first 160 participants of the ongoing ImmuneRACE study and from 1,254 subjects provided by 6 global collaborators. The sample metadata nearly always contained a de-identified subject ID, COVID-19 status, age in years and sex. Where available, HLA class I and class II types were taken from metadata supplied by the sample provider and were not determined by assay-based typing. The dataset comprised deeply sampled blood TCRbeta repertoires from subjects exposed to, actively infected with, or recovered from COVID-19.

Results the study describes overall, beyond this receptor: The amount of clinical and demographic metadata varied by source and participant and was provided uncurated.

TCRbeta CDR3 regions were amplified from genomic DNA using the immunoSEQ Assay, a bias-controlled multiplex PCR. As for how the authors treated the data: The number of nucleated cells in each sample was estimated by amplification of reference gene primers within the assay. To quantify the absolute abundance of each unique TCRbeta CDR3 rearrangement, sequence reads were collapsed and filtered. For each sample, productive Simpson clonality was calculated by taking the square root of Simpson's diversity index across productive rearrangements. The table comes from immuneACCESS by way of TCRdb, which keeps in-frame sequences with V and J called. Part of the clones is missing from these tables; in studies checked, under half for an unresolved V gene and the rest for unknown reasons. The DNA gave D and trimming, while V, J and clone size come from that table. This sample gives fewer than 350,000 clones in total; 81% of them show up just once. 2.5% to 3.5% of the sample rests with the top ten.

The collaborating institutions used their own protocols to collect whole blood in K2EDTA tubes. For TCRbeta analysis, collaborators shipped samples as frozen whole blood, isolated PBMCs, or DNA extracted from either of those sample types. From the germline V gene, CDR1 is KGHSH and CDR2 is LQKENI. Trimming takes 2 bases off V and 1 base off J; junction bases not matched to a gene: 2. The CDR3 runs 14 residues from the cysteine to the phenylalanine. Kept here is only the CDR3 DNA, which spans 42 bases and is read in frame from base 1. The sequence joins TRBV18 to TRBJ2-7, and TRBD1 matches 7 of the central bases. Sequencing was done on a sample of peripheral blood. The TCR comes from a woman between 55 and 75 years old with active or convalescent COVID-19. In nucleotide form, the sequence is TGTGCCAGCTCACCAGAGGGACAGTCCTACGAGCAGTACTTC. Its protein product is CASSPEGQSYEQYF.